A selection of T cell receptor beta chains follows, all from one sample in a study of T cell responses to AZD1222 COVID-19 vaccine. Repertoires were generated with immunoSEQ multiplex PCR, while TCRdb's copy carries only in-frame clones and drops some. This table holds 100,000 to 150,000 clones, around 90% found once. The sequencing here drew on peripheral blood, taken on day 0 of AZD1222 vaccination. Every receptor here comes from an adult in good health. The CDR3 runs from the conserved cysteine through the conserved F or W. The D gene is left open where the match is weak. Only part of the rows carry a size: once, few, many, or a class if the clone is expanded.

J gene: TRBJ2-7; V gene: TRBV19; D gene: .; clone size: once; CDR3 DNA: TGTGCCAGGGACCGGGTTACCGAGCAGTACTTC; CDR3 protein: CARDRVTEQYF
J gene: TRBJ1-2; V gene: TRBV5-1; D gene: .; clone size: .; CDR3 DNA: TGCGCCAGCAGCTTGGCCGACTCCGGAGCAGGGCCCTATGGCTACACCTTC; CDR3 protein: CASSLADSGAGPYGYTF
J gene: TRBJ1-1; V gene: TRBV19; D gene: .; clone size: .; CDR3 DNA: TGTGCCAGTAGTTTCCGGGACAAAGCTTTCTTT; CDR3 protein: CASSFRDKAFF
J gene: TRBJ2-7; V gene: TRBV5-1; D gene: TRBD2; clone size: .; CDR3 DNA: TGCGCCAGCAGCTTGGGGTCTAGCGGAACCTACGAGCAGTACTTC; CDR3 protein: CASSLGSSGTYEQYF
J gene: TRBJ2-1; V gene: TRBV7-2; D gene: TRBD2; clone size: .; CDR3 DNA: TGTGCCAGCAGCCCCCCGTTTACTAGCGGGGCCCGTCGGGATGAGCAGTTCTTC; CDR3 protein: CASSPPFTSGARRDEQFF
J gene: TRBJ2-5; V gene: TRBV28; D gene: TRBD2; clone size: .; CDR3 DNA: TGTGCCAGCAGCCCCGCTGCGGGAGGAAGGGAGACCCAGTACTTC; CDR3 protein: CASSPAAGGRETQYF
J gene: TRBJ2-2; V gene: TRBV9; D gene: TRBD2; clone size: few; CDR3 DNA: TGTGCCAGCAGCGTAACCGGGACTAGCGTTTCCGGGGAGCTGTTTTTT; CDR3 protein: CASSVTGTSVSGELFF
J gene: TRBJ2-2; V gene: TRBV19; D gene: .; clone size: .; CDR3 DNA: TGTGCCAGTAGTATATGGGACGGGAAAGTTACCGGGGAGCTGTTTTTT; CDR3 protein: CASSIWDGKVTGELFF
J gene: TRBJ1-1; V gene: TRBV3-1/TRBV3-2; D gene: .; clone size: .; CDR3 DNA: TGTGCCAGCAGCCAAGAAGGGTTACAGGGTGAAGCTTTCTTT; CDR3 protein: CASSQEGLQGEAFF
J gene: TRBJ1-1; V gene: TRBV19; D gene: .; clone size: once; CDR3 DNA: TGTGCCAGTGGCTGGACGGGGGGGGTCATAAACACTGAAGCTTTCTTT; CDR3 protein: CASGWTGGVINTEAFF
J gene: TRBJ2-1; V gene: TRBV29-1; D gene: .; clone size: .; CDR3 DNA: TGCAGCACTGGCGCGAGAGGCAATGAGCAGTTCTTC; CDR3 protein: CSTGARGNEQFF
J gene: TRBJ1-4; V gene: TRBV3-1/TRBV3-2; D gene: .; clone size: .; CDR3 DNA: TGTGCCAGCAGCCAACTCGGCTCCCCCGCAACTAATGAAAAACTGTTTTTT; CDR3 protein: CASSQLGSPATNEKLFF